These 6 T cell receptor beta chains share one sample of origin, sequenced in a study of T cell changes during pregnancy in multiple sclerosis. Only in-frame clones appear in the TCRdb table, and some are missing; sequencing was by immunoSEQ multiplex PCR. Seen here are approximately 47,000 clones, about 90% observed once, and the top ten hold around 1.9%. The sequencing used peripheral blood, collected in the first trimester of pregnancy. The source is a female donor with multiple sclerosis, enrolled in a pregnancy study.

This chain uses TRBV4-3 with TRBJ1-2; no definite D call. Trimming removed 0 bases from V and 0 bases from J, with 20 bases in between. CDR1 LGHNA and CDR2 YSLEER come from the germline V gene. This CDR3 has 19 amino acids. The CDR3 nucleotides are TGCGCCAGCAGCCAAGAGGTTCCTGCGACACTTCTAACTAACTATGGCTACACCTTC. It encodes CASSQEVPATLLTNYGYTF.

This chain connects TRBV5-4 to TRBJ2-3; D unclear. CDR3 size: 13 residues. The V gene's germline CDR1 is SGHNT and CDR2 YYREEE (reference sequence). The ends were cut back, 3 bases at V and 3 bases at J, with 8 bases in the middle. The CDR3: CASSSPRTDTQYF. The CDR3 DNA sequence: TGTGCCAGCAGCTCCCCTCGGACAGATACGCAGTATTTT.

This clone occurred once. The V gene is TRBV6-1, the J gene TRBJ2-2; 8 bases fit TRBD2. The J segment lost 3 bases and the V segment lost 7 bases, leaving 7 bases of the junction unmatched. CDR1 and CDR2 (germline): MNHNS, SASEGT. The CDR3 contains 15 residues. CDR3 residues: CASIRSGDYTGELFF. In DNA form, the CDR3 reads TGTGCCAGCATCCGTAGCGGGGATTACACCGGGGAGCTGTTTTTT.

The chain recombines TRBV4-3 with TRBJ2-5, with 9 nucleotides matching TRBD2. Germline loops: CDR1 LGHNA, CDR2 YSLEER. The CDR3 spans 15 residues. V gave up 1 base and J gave up 10 bases; unmatched junction bases: 10. The CDR3 coding sequence is TGCGCCAGCAGCCAAGGGGCGGGGGGGCTGGAGGGCCAGTACTTC. This codes for CASSQGAGGLEGQYF.

CDR3 sequence reads: CASSLGRTGVGNTEAFF. CDR3 bases: TGTGCCAGCAGCTTAGGGAGGACAGGGGTGGGGAACACTGAAGCTTTCTTT. The chain recombines TRBV13 with TRBJ1-1; 9 nucleotides align to TRBD1. Trimming cost V 0 bases and J 1 base; bases outside gene matches: 6. The CDR3 covers 17 residues. Germline values: CDR1 PRHDT, CDR2 FYEKMQ (reference sequence).

This chain uses TRBV5-1 with TRBJ2-3; possible D gene TRBD2, 5 bases. Germline V lookup: CDR1 SGHRS, CDR2 YFSETQ. The length of the CDR3 is 13 residues. Trimming cost V 0 bases and J 5 bases, with 7 bases left between them. CDR3 protein: CASSLAREDTQYF. CDR3 nucleotide sequence: TGCGCCAGCAGCTTGGCGAGGGAAGATACGCAGTATTTT. Drawing the rest from reference TRBV5-1 and TRBJ2-3, the complete variable domain is KAGVTQTPRYLIKTRGQQVTLSCSPISGHRSVSWYQQTPGQGLQFLFEYFSETQRNKGNFPGRFSGRQFSNSRSEMNVSTLELGDSALYLCASSLAREDTQYFGPGTRLTVL.